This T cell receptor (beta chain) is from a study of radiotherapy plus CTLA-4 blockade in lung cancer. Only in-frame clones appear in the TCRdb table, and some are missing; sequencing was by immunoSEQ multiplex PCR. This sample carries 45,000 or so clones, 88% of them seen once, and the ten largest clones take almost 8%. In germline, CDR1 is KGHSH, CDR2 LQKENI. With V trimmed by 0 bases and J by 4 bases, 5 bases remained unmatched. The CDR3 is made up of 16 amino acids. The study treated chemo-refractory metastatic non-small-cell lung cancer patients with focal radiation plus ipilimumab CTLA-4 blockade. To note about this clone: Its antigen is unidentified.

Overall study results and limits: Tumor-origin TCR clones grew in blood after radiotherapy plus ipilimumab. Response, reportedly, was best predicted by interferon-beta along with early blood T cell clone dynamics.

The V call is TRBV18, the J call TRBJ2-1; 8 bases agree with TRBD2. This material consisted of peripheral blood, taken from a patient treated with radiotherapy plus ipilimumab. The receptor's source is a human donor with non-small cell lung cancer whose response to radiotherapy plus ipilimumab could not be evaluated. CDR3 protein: CASSPPSGGEYNEQFF. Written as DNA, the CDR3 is TGTGCCAGCTCACCACCGTCCGGGGGGGAGTACAATGAGCAGTTCTTC.